Listed below are T cell receptor beta chains from one sample, sequenced in a study of blood T cell repertoires in COVID-19. Only in-frame clones appear in the TCRdb table, and some are missing; sequencing was by immunoSEQ multiplex PCR. The sample comprises fewer than 350,000 clones, around 85% of which are singletons, and under 2% rests with the top ten. The sample comprised PBMCs or T cells enriched from blood (not recorded which). The source of these receptors is a woman in her twenties or thirties who had been exposed to COVID-19. CDR3s include the opening cysteine and the closing phenylalanine or tryptophan. D genes are given only for firm matches. Clone size is stated in some rows and not others, as once, few, many or a class when expanded.

cdr3_nt	cdr3_aa	d_call	v_call	j_call	clone_size	cdr3_length
TGTGCCAGCAGCCAAGAACTACGGCAGTACTTC	CASSQELRQYF	NA	TRBV3-1/TRBV3-2	TRBJ2-7	NA	11
TGTGCCAGCAGCTTATTGTATGGGCAGGGCAATCAGCCCCAGCATTTT	CASSLLYGQGNQPQHF	NA	TRBV7-2	TRBJ1-5	NA	16
TGTGCCAGCAGCGTAGCTCCTAGCGCCTACGAGCAGTACTTC	CASSVAPSAYEQYF	NA	TRBV9	TRBJ2-7	NA	14
TGTGCCAGCAGCCAAGCAGGATCCAGGGTCGCGAACACCGGGGAGCTGTTTTTT	CASSQAGSRVANTGELFF	NA	TRBV3-1/TRBV3-2	TRBJ2-2	NA	18
TGCGCCAGCAGCCGAGAGGGTCGAACCTACGAGCAGTACTTC	CASSREGRTYEQYF	NA	TRBV5-1	TRBJ2-7	few	14
TGTGCCAGCAGTTCGACGCAGGGGGCGACTGAAGCTTTCTTT	CASSSTQGATEAFF	TRBD1	TRBV28	TRBJ1-1	few	14
TGCGCCAGCAGTGGGGCAGGTCCCGGGGAGCTGTTTTTT	CASSGAGPGELFF	NA	TRBV10-2	TRBJ2-2	NA	13
TGTGCCAGCAGCTTAACGGCGGGGGCCCTCCCTAGCACAGATACGCAGTATTTT	CASSLTAGALPSTDTQYF	NA	TRBV11-2	TRBJ2-3	NA	18
TGTGCCAGCAGTTCGGACAGAAAGAACACTGAAGCTTTCTTT	CASSSDRKNTEAFF	NA	TRBV28	TRBJ1-1	NA	14
TGTGCCACCAGTGCCTATACCGGGACAGGGTTCTACGAGCAGTACTTC	CATSAYTGTGFYEQYF	TRBD1	TRBV24-1	TRBJ2-7	once	16
TGTGCCACCAGCAGAGAAGGGGGCAGCACAGATACGCAGTATTTT	CATSREGGSTDTQYF	TRBD1	TRBV15	TRBJ2-3	NA	15
TGTGCCAGCAGCTCCGGGACAGGGGGCGGGGCACCCCTCCACTTT	CASSSGTGGGAPLHF	TRBD1	TRBV7-3	TRBJ1-6	once	15
TGTGCCAGCAGCCGTCCCGGGACAGTGAACACTGAAGCTTTCTTT	CASSRPGTVNTEAFF	TRBD1	TRBV6-5	TRBJ1-1	NA	15
TGTGCCAGCAGTTCTGGGCTCTCCGGGACAGGGAACTATGGCTACACCTTC	CASSSGLSGTGNYGYTF	TRBD1	TRBV7-9	TRBJ1-2	NA	17
TGTGCCAGCCAAACTAGCGGGGGGGCCTACAATGAGCAGTTCTTC	CASQTSGGAYNEQFF	TRBD2	TRBV11-2	TRBJ2-1	NA	15
TGTGCCAGCAGTTTCCCTGACAGTAATGAAAAACTGTTTTTT	CASSFPDSNEKLFF	NA	TRBV28	TRBJ1-4	NA	14
TGTGCCATCAGAAACGGACAGGGGGCCGGTGAAGCTTTCTTT	CAIRNGQGAGEAFF	TRBD1	TRBV10-3	TRBJ1-1	NA	14
TGCAGCCAATACGCGGCAGATGGCTACACCTTC	CSQYAADGYTF	NA	TRBV29-1	TRBJ1-2	NA	11
TGTGCCAGCAGCGATCCAGGGGTACGGGAAAAACTGTTTTTT	CASSDPGVREKLFF	NA	TRBV28	TRBJ1-4	NA	14
TGTGCCAGCAGCCAAGGAATGGGACTAGCGGGAGGATACTTC	CASSQGMGLAGGYF	TRBD2	TRBV4-2	TRBJ2-5	NA	14
TGTGCCAGCAGCGGCGTTGGGGGGTCAGAAGGCTACACCTTC	CASSGVGGSEGYTF	NA	TRBV25-1	TRBJ1-2	NA	14
TGTGCCAGCAGCCCGGGTCCGGTAAAAGCTGAAGCTTTCTTT	CASSPGPVKAEAFF	NA	TRBV11-2	TRBJ1-1	NA	14
TGTGCCAGCAGCTCAGGAGCCGGGATCGGGGAGCTGTTTTTT	CASSSGAGIGELFF	NA	TRBV7-3	TRBJ2-2	NA	14
TGTGCCAGCAGCCAAGTATCGCTGGGGGCGAACACTGAAGCTTTCTTT	CASSQVSLGANTEAFF	NA	TRBV4-2	TRBJ1-1	NA	16
TGCGCCAGCAGCCAAGGACCAGGGGGCCGAAACACCATATATTTT	CASSQGPGGRNTIYF	TRBD1	TRBV4-1	TRBJ1-3	once	15
TGTGCCAGCAGTCTGGGACAGCACTCAGATACGCAGTATTTT	CASSLGQHSDTQYF	TRBD1	TRBV28	TRBJ2-3	NA	14
TGTGCCAGCAGCTTTAGTAGACAGAATGGCTACACCTTC	CASSFSRQNGYTF	NA	TRBV7-2	TRBJ1-2	NA	13
TGTGCCAGCAGTTCGAGAGCGTTACAGGGTAATAACGAGCAGTACTTC	CASSSRALQGNNEQYF	NA	TRBV11-2	TRBJ2-7	NA	16
TGTGCCAGCAGTTCACCGGGATCCCTAGCCAAAAACATTCAGTACTTC	CASSSPGSLAKNIQYF	NA	TRBV28	TRBJ2-4	NA	16
TGTGCCAGCAGCCAAGCCAGGGTAAGTCAGCCCCAGCATTTT	CASSQARVSQPQHF	NA	TRBV3-1/TRBV3-2	TRBJ1-5	few	14
TGTGCCTCGACAGGGGGCTGGAATCAGCCCCAGCATTTT	CASTGGWNQPQHF	TRBD1	TRBV24-1	TRBJ1-5	NA	13
TGTGCCAGCAGTTCCACCACAGGGGGTAGCACAGATACGCAGTATTTT	CASSSTTGGSTDTQYF	TRBD1	TRBV27	TRBJ2-3	NA	16
TGTGCCAGCAGTTTTCGGGCGGGTCAGGTCTATGAGCAGTTCTTC	CASSFRAGQVYEQFF	NA	TRBV28	TRBJ2-1	NA	15
TGTGCCAGCAGCCCCCATCCGAGGGGGTTCGGGGAGACCCAGTACTTC	CASSPHPRGFGETQYF	NA	TRBV7-2	TRBJ2-5	NA	16
TGTGCCAGCAGCTCACTAACAGGGGGCTCCCTAATTTCAAACTATGGCTACACCTTC	CASSSLTGGSLISNYGYTF	TRBD1	TRBV5-6	TRBJ1-2	NA	19
TGCGCCAGCAGTGAGTCGGCAGGGGGCAGTGGCTACACCTTC	CASSESAGGSGYTF	TRBD1	TRBV10-2	TRBJ1-2	NA	14
TGTGCCACCAGTGATTCCTCGCGGCCAATCTATGGCTACACCTTC	CATSDSSRPIYGYTF	NA	TRBV24-1	TRBJ1-2	NA	15
TGTGCCAGTAGTAGCGACAGGGTTGGCACTGAAGCTTTCTTT	CASSSDRVGTEAFF	TRBD1	TRBV19	TRBJ1-1	NA	14
TGTGCCTCCGTACGGGGGGAAGTCACCGGGGAGCTGTTTTTT	CASVRGEVTGELFF	TRBD2	TRBV19	TRBJ2-2	NA	14